One T cell receptor (beta chain) is described in this entry. This record comes from a study of OX40 agonist ivuxolimab in advanced cancers. V lost 6 bases, J lost 4 bases, and 9 bases lay in between. This CDR3 is built from 12 residues. Germline V gene lookup returns CDR1 LNHDA and CDR2 SQIVND (reference sequence). Some clones are missing from TCRdb's copy, which holds only in-frame ones; the method was immunoSEQ multiplex PCR. The sample records roughly 75,000 clones, 80% to 90% being singletons. The receptor comes from an adult with an advanced solid tumor such as melanoma, head and neck, liver or kidney cancer. The sample was CD4+ or CD8+ T cells sorted from blood, taken in a trial of the OX40 agonist ivuxolimab. The chain recombines TRBV19 with TRBJ1-1, with unresolved D. The CDR3 DNA reads as TGTGCCAGTAGGAGAGGGATCACTGAAGCTTTCTTT. This codes for CASRRGITEAFF.